The 10 T cell receptor beta chains given below trace back to one sample, sequenced in a study of post-analysis software for immune sequencing data. Study results and caveats: Roughly five TRBV segments appeared more often in patients than in controls, and TRBV5-6, TRBV5-1 and TRBV20-1 were among these.

No antigen has been identified for these receptors. Unique molecular identifiers tagged the TCR beta cDNA libraries. TCRdb re-called the PCR reads with MiXCR, one entry per CDR3 protein. The sample yields roughly 800,000 distinct CDR3 sequences, roughly 29% seen once. The sequenced sample was blood. The receptor set was obtained from a girl aged 10-17 years with multiple sclerosis.

J is TRBJ2-4 and V is TRBV5-1; D is perhaps TRBD1 (6 bases). V lost 4 bases, J lost 3 bases, and 11 bases lay in between. CDR3 length: 14 amino acids. From germline, CDR1 is SGHRS and CDR2 YFSETQ. DNA of the CDR3: TGCGCCAGCAGCCGCACAGGGCTCAAAAACATTCAGTACTTC. This sequence encodes CASSRTGLKNIQYF.

This clonotype occurred a few times. The chain is built from TRBV20-1 and TRBJ2-7; D is perhaps TRBD2 (6 bases). V was clipped by 1 base and J by 2 bases, with 12 bases between them. CDR3 length: 14 amino acids. CDR1 and CDR2 from the germline V gene are DFQATT and SNEGSKA (reference sequence). The CDR3 nucleotides read TGCAGTGCTAGAGGGGTGGGAGGTGCCTACGAGCAGTACTTC. This gives the protein CSARGVGGAYEQYF.

This clonotype was counted between two and nine times. V usage is TRBV5-1 and J usage is TRBJ2-1; D is unresolved. This CDR3 has 14 amino acids. V was trimmed by 7 bases and J by 6 bases, leaving 17 bases between them. Germline V lookup: CDR1 SGHRS, CDR2 YFSETQ. The CDR3 DNA reads TGCGCCAGCGCAGGCCTATCCTTAGGCAATGAGCAGTTCTTC. This codes for CASAGLSLGNEQFF.

The chain has TRBV7-9 and TRBJ2-7, with D perhaps matching TRBD1 (7 bases). The length of the CDR3 is 15 residues. V was cut by 5 bases and J by 4 bases, with 18 bases left in between. Germline assignment: CDR1 SEHNR and CDR2 FQNEAQ (reference sequence). In DNA form, the CDR3 reads TGTGCCAGCAGCCCAGGGGGGACAACGCGGTACGAGCAGTACTTC. It codes for CASSPGGTTRYEQYF. Filled out from reference TRBV7-9 and TRBJ2-7, the complete variable domain reads DTGVSQNPRHKITKRGQNVTFRCDPISEHNRLYWYRQTLGQGPEFLTYFQNEAQLEKSRLLSDRFSAERPKGSFSTLEIQRTEQGDSAMYLCASSPGGTTRYEQYFGPGTRLTVT.

The V call is TRBV4-1, the J call TRBJ1-6, with D unclear. CDR3 length: 13 residues. The germline CDR1 and CDR2 sequences are MGHRA and YSYEKL. With 1 base removed from V and 14 bases from J, the gap between germline ends came to 12 bases. In DNA form, the CDR3 reads TGCGCCAGCAGCCAAGGGGAGGTGGGCACCCTCCACTTT. It specifies CASSQGEVGTLHF.

The chain recombines TRBV10-3 with TRBJ2-1; TRBD1 is a possible D gene (5 bases). The CDR3 sequence is 15 residues long. Germline V gene sequence: CDR1 ENHRY, CDR2 SYGVKD. Trimming took 5 bases from V and 13 from J, leaving 24 bases between them. The chain's CDR3 is CAISPFGAPGETQFF. CDR3 nucleotides: TGTGCCATCAGTCCGTTTGGGGCGCCGGGCGAGACCCAGTTCTTC.

The CDR3, as DNA: TGCAGTGCTAGGTTGACAGGGAGGGAGACCCAGTACTTC. Translating it yields CSARLTGRETQYF. V and J are TRBV20-1 and TRBJ2-5; a weak D match, TRBD1 (7 bases). This CDR3 is built from 13 residues. CDR1 is DFQATT and CDR2 is SNEGSKA in the germline V gene (reference sequence). V was shortened by 3 bases and J by 5 bases, with 13 bases between the two germline ends.

The V and J genes are TRBV5-5 and TRBJ2-3, with 7 bases lining up with TRBD2. V lost 2 bases, J lost 7 bases, and 13 bases stayed unmatched. CDR3 length: 16 residues. Germline V gives CDR1 SGHKS, CDR2 YYEKEE (reference sequence). The CDR3 is CASSFSGEGRGNTQYF. The CDR3 coding sequence is TGTGCCAGCAGCTTTTCGGGGGAGGGCCGAGGCAATACGCAGTATTTT.

The chain has TRBV4-1 and TRBJ2-5; perhaps TRBD2 as D (6 bases). Germline V gene sequence: CDR1 MGHRA, CDR2 YSYEKL. CDR3 length equals 14 residues. The germline V and J ends were trimmed by 5 bases and 11 bases, with 21 bases remaining between them. The CDR3 spells CASSSRDSGFEQYF. The CDR3 coding sequence is TGCGCCAGCAGCTCCCGGGATAGCGGATTTGAGCAGTACTTC.

There are a few counts of this clonotype. The chain is built from TRBV5-8 and TRBJ1-2; the D is unclear. CDR1 is SGHTS and CDR2 is YDEGEE in the germline V gene. The V and J ends lost 1 base and 4 bases respectively, with 14 bases between them. This CDR3 is built from 15 residues. CDR3 protein: CASSLTNQITYGYTF. In DNA form, the CDR3 reads TGTGCCAGCAGCTTGACCAACCAGATTACCTATGGCTACACCTTC.